This T cell receptor beta chain was observed in a study of regulatory T cells in long-lasting Graves disease. This clonotype was seen repeatedly, ten times or more. Indicated time point: persistent/refractory GD, antithyroid drugs over 5 years with positive TRAb. Extracted PBMC RNA gave rise to the TCR library. Construction of the TCR beta libraries employed iRepertoire HTBI primers in conjunction with Arm-PCR of CDR3 regions. MiXCR was run by TCRdb on the multiplex PCR reads, yielding one entry per CDR3 protein. The table lists approximately 400,000 distinct CDR3 sequences, about 20% of them singletons, with approximately 28% in the top ten. This CDR3 contains 15 residues. V was cut by 6 bases and J by 2 bases, with 16 bases left in between.

The receptor's source is a female donor with Graves disease. The chain couples TRBV12-3 or TRBV12-4 to TRBJ2-5; the D call may be TRBD1 or TRBD2 (6 bases each). Specimen: peripheral blood mononuclear cells (PBMCs), collected when the disease was refractory, from a patient treated with antithyroid drugs. The DNA of the CDR3 is TGTGCCAGCAGAGTCGGGGGCCTTTTTCAAGAGACCCAGTACTTC. Encoded protein: CASRVGGLFQETQYF.